The rows below give T cell receptor beta chains drawn from one sample of a study of blood T cell repertoires in COVID-19. Generated by immunoSEQ multiplex PCR, the TCRdb table keeps only in-frame clones and is missing some. The sample lists 120,000 to 150,000 clones; approximately 80% were seen once. Sequencing was carried out using peripheral blood. These receptor sequences come from a human donor in a cohort sampled during active COVID-19. Both conserved end residues are part of each CDR3. A D gene is named only where the DNA matches it firmly. Size values are once, few and many counts, or a class for expanded clones, and some rows have none.

D gene	V gene	J gene	clone size	CDR3 DNA	CDR3 protein
TRBD2	TRBV5-1	TRBJ2-1	once	TGCGCCAGCAGCTTGGCGACTAGCGGGGGGAACAGTGAGCAGTTCTTC	CASSLATSGGNSEQFF
.	TRBV4-1	TRBJ2-7	.	TGCGCCAGCAGCCCTGAATGGGGACAAAACTACGAGCAGTACTTC	CASSPEWGQNYEQYF
.	TRBV18	TRBJ2-3	.	TGTGCCAGCTCACCCTTAGGCGGGGCCACAGATACGCAGTATTTT	CASSPLGGATDTQYF
.	TRBV6-5	TRBJ2-7	.	TGTGCCAGCAGTTCCCCGGGGGAAGGCTACGAGCAGTACTTC	CASSSPGEGYEQYF
.	TRBV19	TRBJ1-1	.	TGTGCCAGTAGTACGACAGGACGGACGAACACTGAAGCTTTCTTT	CASSTTGRTNTEAFF
.	TRBV24-1	TRBJ2-1	.	TGTGCCACCAGTGATTTAGGCAGGGGAAGCGATGAGCAGTTCTTC	CATSDLGRGSDEQFF
.	TRBV19	TRBJ1-1	.	TGTGCCAGTACCGAGCGGGGGGGGCCAGCTGAAGCTTTCTTT	CASTERGGPAEAFF
TRBD2	TRBV7-8	TRBJ2-1	.	TGTGCCAGCAATGGACTAGCGGGGGGTCTACGAGGGAATGAGCAGTTCTTC	CASNGLAGGLRGNEQFF
.	TRBV3-1/TRBV3-2	TRBJ1-2	.	TGTGCCAGCAGCCCTCGAGACAGATATGGCTACACCTTC	CASSPRDRYGYTF
.	TRBV19	TRBJ2-7	.	TGTGCCAGTAGTATCCCTCGACCGGGCAGGGACAACTCCTACGAGCAGTACTTC	CASSIPRPGRDNSYEQYF
TRBD1	TRBV6-5	TRBJ2-1	.	TGTGCCACCCGACAGGGTAACAATGAGCAGTTCTTC	CATRQGNNEQFF
.	TRBV3-1/TRBV3-2	TRBJ1-5	few	TGTGCCAGCAGCCCCCTAGGCGGCAATCAGCCCCAGCATTTT	CASSPLGGNQPQHF
.	TRBV7-2	TRBJ2-3	.	TGTGCCAGCAGCTTCGCCGGGGACTGGGGTACGCAGTATTTT	CASSFAGDWGTQYF
.	TRBV20-1	TRBJ1-2	.	TGCAGTGCTCCGGGGGGCTTTGGCTACACCTTC	CSAPGGFGYTF
TRBD1	TRBV7-2	TRBJ1-6	.	TGTGCCAGCAGCTCGGGACAGGGGGCAGGGTCACCCCTCCACTTT	CASSSGQGAGSPLHF
.	TRBV7-2	TRBJ1-1	.	TGTGCCAGCAGCTTAGATGGGGGGGCGAGAACTGAAGCTTTCTTT	CASSLDGGARTEAFF
.	TRBV28	TRBJ1-1	.	TGTGCCAGCAGTTTATTAAGACAGAACACTGAAGCTTTCTTT	CASSLLRQNTEAFF
.	TRBV5-5	TRBJ2-7	.	TGTGCCAGCAGCTTGACCAGGGTCTCCGAGCAGTACTTC	CASSLTRVSEQYF
.	TRBV7-2	TRBJ1-5	.	TGTGCCAGCACTGACAGTCGCAATCAGCCCCAGCATTTT	CASTDSRNQPQHF
.	TRBV19	TRBJ2-1	once	TGTGCCATTCGAGACAGAGACAATGAGCAGTTCTTC	CAIRDRDNEQFF
TRBD1	TRBV5-6	TRBJ1-4	.	TGTGCCAGCACCTACCGGACAGGGGGGCGCGAAAAACTGTTTTTT	CASTYRTGGREKLFF
.	TRBV19	TRBJ1-2	.	TGTGCCAGTAGTGTAACGACAGCTACTGGGGGCTACACCTTC	CASSVTTATGGYTF
TRBD1	TRBV5-6	TRBJ1-1	.	TGTGCCAGCAGCTCTAGACCGGGACAGGGGATCAGGACTGAAGCTTTCTTT	CASSSRPGQGIRTEAFF